These T cell receptor beta chains were read from a single sample in a study of blood T cells in healthy people across ages. MiXCR, run by TCRdb on the 5' RACE reads, gives a single entry per CDR3 protein. The data contain approximately 1,000,000 distinct CDR3 sequences, 40% to 45% of them seen just once; the ten biggest clones take up approximately 20%. The material sequenced was blood. The receptors derive from a woman aged 55 to 70 in good health. Each CDR3 is given with its conserved first and last residue. A D gene is named only where the DNA matches it firmly. Expanded clones are given a class, and other clones once, few, many or no size at all.

j_call d_call clone_size v_call cdr3_nt cdr3_aa
TRBJ2-3 . few TRBV6-5 TGTGCCAGCAGTTACTCGAACGGCGGCACAGATACGCAGTATTTT CASSYSNGGTDTQYF
TRBJ2-5 TRBD2 . TRBV5-4 TGTGCCAGCAGCAGGGACTACCCGGAGACCCAGTACTTC CASSRDYPETQYF
TRBJ1-1 . few TRBV25-1 TGTGCCAGCAGTATAGGGGCCGGCAACACTGAAGCTTTCTTT CASSIGAGNTEAFF
TRBJ2-7 TRBD1 . TRBV15 TGTGCCACCAGCAGTCCGGGACAGGGCCCCTACAATGAGCAGTACTTC CATSSPGQGPYNEQYF
TRBJ2-7 TRBD2 . TRBV15 TGTGCCACCAGCCCGCGGACTAGCGGGAGCTACGAGCAGTACTTC CATSPRTSGSYEQYF
TRBJ2-3 . . TRBV18 TGTGCCAGCTCCCCGATGGTGGGACAAACAGATACGCAGTATTTT CASSPMVGQTDTQYF
TRBJ2-7 TRBD2 few TRBV10-2 TGCGCCAGCAGTAATCTAGCGGGGGTTAACGAGCAGTACTTC CASSNLAGVNEQYF
TRBJ2-3 . . TRBV20-1 TGCAGTGCTAGAAGGGTTGGGACCGGTGTGCAGTATTTT CSARRVGTGVQYF
TRBJ2-1 . once TRBV30 TGTGCCTGGAGTGTGGACACCTACAATGAGCAGTTCTTC CAWSVDTYNEQFF
TRBJ2-7 . . TRBV7-9 TGTGCCAGCAGCTTTCCGGGCCAGGACGAGCAGTACTTC CASSFPGQDEQYF
TRBJ2-1 TRBD1 few TRBV9 TGTGCCAGCAGCGTAGCGGGGACAGGCTCCTACAATGAGCAGTTCTTC CASSVAGTGSYNEQFF
TRBJ2-4 . few TRBV15 TGTGCCACCAGCGCCCGAAAGGGGCTGGGCATTCAGTACTTC CATSARKGLGIQYF
TRBJ2-6 TRBD2 . TRBV2 TGTGCCAGCAGGTTTTCTAGCGGGATGTTCTCTGGGGCCAACGTCCTGACTTTC CASRFSSGMFSGANVLTF
TRBJ2-7 TRBD1 . TRBV2 TGTGCCACGAAGTGGGGACAGGGACGGGACGAGCAGTACTTC CATKWGQGRDEQYF
TRBJ2-7 . . TRBV20-1 TGCAGTGCTAGAGCATCTATAGCCTCCTACGAGCAGTACTTC CSARASIASYEQYF
TRBJ1-1 . . TRBV6-1 TGTGCCAGCAGTGATGCGGGGGGCGGTGAAGCTTTCTTT CASSDAGGGEAFF
TRBJ1-1 . once TRBV7-8 TGTGCCAGCAGCTCGATCACGGCAGCGTTAAACACTGAAGCTTTCTTT CASSSITAALNTEAFF
TRBJ2-4 . . TRBV25-1 TGTGCCAGCAGCGGCGGATGGGGCAAAAACATTCAGTACTTC CASSGGWGKNIQYF
TRBJ1-5 TRBD1 . TRBV12-3/TRBV12-4 TGTGCCAGCAGTCGCCGCTTGGGACAGGGTAATCAGCCCCAGCATTTT CASSRRLGQGNQPQHF
TRBJ1-5 . . TRBV12-3/TRBV12-4 TGTGCCAGCAGCACAGACAGCCTCAATCAGCCCCAGCATTTT CASSTDSLNQPQHF
TRBJ2-3 . . TRBV7-9 TGTGCCAGCAGCTCCGGGGCCACAGATACGCAGTATTTT CASSSGATDTQYF
TRBJ2-7 . . TRBV11-2 TGTGCCAGCAGCCAAGGGGGAGGGTTCTACGAGCAGTACTTC CASSQGGGFYEQYF
TRBJ2-1 TRBD2 . TRBV20-1 TGCAGTGCTAGAGAGGTGGCGGGGACTAGCGCATACAATGAGCAGTTCTTC CSAREVAGTSAYNEQFF
TRBJ2-5 . . TRBV3-1 TGTGCCAGCAGCCAATCACTAGCCGAGGGGGCCCAGTACTTC CASSQSLAEGAQYF
TRBJ2-5 . few TRBV11-2 TGTGCCAGCAGCGCAAGATCCACAGTGGGGACCCAGTACTTC CASSARSTVGTQYF
TRBJ2-4 TRBD2 few TRBV29-1 TGCAGCGTTGATTCTGGGAGGGGAAACATTCAGTACTTC CSVDSGRGNIQYF
TRBJ2-5 TRBD1 . TRBV20-1 TGCAGTGCTAGAGACAGGGGGCCAGAGGCCCAGTACTTC CSARDRGPEAQYF
TRBJ2-3 TRBD2 many TRBV5-1 TGCGCCAGCAGCCCAGCGGGAGCAGATACGCAGTATTTT CASSPAGADTQYF
TRBJ2-1 TRBD1 . TRBV5-1 TGCGCCAGCAGCCGACAGGGGAATAAGGATGAGCAGTTCTTC CASSRQGNKDEQFF
TRBJ2-7 TRBD2 . TRBV7-9 TGTGCCAGCAGCTCCAACGGACTAGCTAAGCCCTACGAGCAGTACTTC CASSSNGLAKPYEQYF
TRBJ2-3 TRBD2 . TRBV20-1 TGCAGTGCTGAGGGACTAGCGGGAGGGAAGGATACGCAGTATTTT CSAEGLAGGKDTQYF
TRBJ2-3 . . TRBV5-1 TGCGCCAGCACCCAGGAAGGGGTAGCGACAGATACGCAGTATTTT CASTQEGVATDTQYF
TRBJ2-2 . . TRBV7-2 TGTGCCAGCAGCCCAAACTTGAACACCGGGGAGCTGTTTTTT CASSPNLNTGELFF
TRBJ2-3 . . TRBV10-1 TGCGCCAGTGGGGAGTTTCTCGATACGCAGTATTTT CASGEFLDTQYF
TRBJ1-4 . . TRBV10-3 TGTGCCATCAGTGAGGGGAGAGCGCCCGGTAAAAAACTGTTTTTT CAISEGRAPGKKLFF
TRBJ2-3 . few TRBV5-1 TGCGCCAGCAGCCCCATTCGAGCAGATACGCAGTATTTT CASSPIRADTQYF
TRBJ1-2 . . TRBV6-1 TGTGCCAGCAGTGAATCGGAGGTACGGAACTATGGCTACACCTTC CASSESEVRNYGYTF
TRBJ1-2 TRBD1 few TRBV9 TGTGCCAGCAGCGTAGCAGGGGGATCTAACTATGGCTACACCTTC CASSVAGGSNYGYTF
TRBJ2-5 TRBD2 . TRBV30 TGTGCCTGGGAGGGACTCGCGGGAGCGACCCAGTACTTC CAWEGLAGATQYF
TRBJ2-7 TRBD2 few TRBV20-1 TGCAGTGCGATAGTTTCAGCGGGAGTTAGGTACGAGCAGTACTTC CSAIVSAGVRYEQYF
TRBJ2-1 . . TRBV20-1 TGCAGTGCTAGGGTCCGGGAGCGATACAATGAGCAGTTCTTC CSARVRERYNEQFF
TRBJ2-7 . . TRBV7-3 TGTGCCAGCAGCAGGGTGGGCCAGGACGAGCAGTACTTC CASSRVGQDEQYF
TRBJ1-5 TRBD1 . TRBV28 TGTGCCACGACGCTGACAGGGAGGCTAACGGGACAGCCCCAGCATTTT CATTLTGRLTGQPQHF
TRBJ2-1 TRBD2 few TRBV7-9 TGTGCCAGCAGCCAAAGCGGGAGTCCGGTCAATGAGCAGTTCTTC CASSQSGSPVNEQFF
TRBJ2-7 TRBD2 few TRBV20-1 TGCAGTGCTAGAGATGGGGTAGCGGGAGGGCCCTACGAGCAGTACTTC CSARDGVAGGPYEQYF
TRBJ2-7 TRBD1 many TRBV9 TGTGCCAGCAGCTCAACCACGGGACAGGGCTACGAGCAGTACTTC CASSSTTGQGYEQYF
TRBJ2-3 . . TRBV20-1 TGCAGCGCTGGGAGGCAGGGCACAGATACGCAGTATTTT CSAGRQGTDTQYF
TRBJ2-1 TRBD2 few TRBV28 TGTGCCAGCAGTTGGGGAGGGACTGCTAACAATGAGCAGTTCTTC CASSWGGTANNEQFF
TRBJ2-2 . few TRBV27 TGTGCCAGCAGACCCAGCGCGAACACCGGGGAGCTGTTTTTT CASRPSANTGELFF
TRBJ2-1 . . TRBV7-2 TGTGCCAGCAGCTTAGGGGCGAGAGGGCCGTTCTTCTTC CASSLGARGPFFF
TRBJ2-1 . . TRBV6-6 TGTGCCAGCAGTTACTCGGGAGCGGCCTTTTACAATGAGCAGTTCTTC CASSYSGAAFYNEQFF
TRBJ2-2 . . TRBV20-1 TGCAGTGCTAACAGGGAAAACACCGGGGAGCTGTTTTTT CSANRENTGELFF
TRBJ1-4 . . TRBV10-3 TGTGCCATCAGTTTGGGACAACGGGAAAAACTGTTTTTT CAISLGQREKLFF
TRBJ2-7 TRBD2 . TRBV12-3/TRBV12-4 TGTGCCAGCAGCCGGTCCAAACTAGCGGGAGGGAAGAGCTCCTACGAGCAGTACTTC CASSRSKLAGGKSSYEQYF
TRBJ2-7 . . TRBV10-3 TGTGCCATCACAATAGGGGCTTCTTACGAGCAGTACTTC CAITIGASYEQYF